A selection of T cell receptor beta chains follows, all from one sample in a study of blood T cell repertoires in COVID-19. The protocol was immunoSEQ multiplex PCR, while the TCRdb copy is restricted to in-frame clones and leaves out a portion. The sample contains under 130,000 clones, approximately 76% of which appear only once. Source material: peripheral blood. The receptors come from a woman between 70 and 85 years old with acute or convalescent COVID-19. Each CDR3 is given with its conserved first and last residue. Fields, in order: V gene, D gene, clone size, J gene, CDR3 DNA, CDR3 protein. A D gene is named only where the DNA matches it firmly. Some rows have no size entry. The others give once, few or many, or a class for an expanded clone.

>TRBV5-1|-|-|TRBJ2-1
TGCGCCAGCAGCTTGGACCAGGGCGTGGATGAGCAGTTCTTC
CASSLDQGVDEQFF
>TRBV30|-|-|TRBJ1-2
TGTGCCTGGAGTGGACAGGATCTCCTTGGCGGCTACACCTTC
CAWSGQDLLGGYTF
>TRBV12-3/TRBV12-4|-|-|TRBJ2-7
TGTGCCAGCAGTGCACAGATCTACGAGCAGTACTTC
CASSAQIYEQYF
>TRBV19|TRBD1|many|TRBJ1-5
TGTGCCAGTACGACCATGGACAGGTCCTTCAATCAGCCCCAGCATTTT
CASTTMDRSFNQPQHF
>TRBV27|-|-|TRBJ1-1
TGTGCCAGCAGTTTGACACAGAACACTGAAGCTTTCTTT
CASSLTQNTEAFF
>TRBV30|TRBD2|-|TRBJ2-4
TGTGCCTGGAGTGTAAGCGGGGGGGCGGGCAAAAACATTCAGTACTTC
CAWSVSGGAGKNIQYF
>TRBV4-1|-|many|TRBJ1-3
TGCGCCAGCAGCCAGGAGTTAGCTGGAAACACCATATATTTT
CASSQELAGNTIYF
>TRBV7-9|TRBD1|-|TRBJ2-5
TGTGCCAGCAGCGCGGGACAGGGGGGGGAGACCCAGTACTTC
CASSAGQGGETQYF
>TRBV20-1|-|-|TRBJ1-1
TGCAGTGCTAGTGGGGGAGGGGGAGGGTACACTGAAGCTTTCTTT
CSASGGGGGYTEAFF
>TRBV29-1|-|-|TRBJ1-2
TGCAGCGTTGGGGGGCTGAACTATGGCTACACCTTC
CSVGGLNYGYTF
>TRBV5-1|-|-|TRBJ2-7
TGCGCCAGCAGCTTGGCGCCAGGGATCTCCTACGAGCAGTACTTC
CASSLAPGISYEQYF
>TRBV6-5|-|-|TRBJ2-7
TGTGCCAGCAGAGCTTTAGCGTGGCAGTACTTC
CASRALAWQYF
>TRBV2|TRBD1|-|TRBJ2-1
TGTGCCAGCAGTTTAGACAGGGGGGTGAGTGAGCAGTTCTTC
CASSLDRGVSEQFF
>TRBV5-8|-|-|TRBJ1-4
TGTGCCACCGCCAGAACTAATGAAAAACTGTTTTTT
CATARTNEKLFF
>TRBV5-1|-|-|TRBJ1-2
TGCGCCAGCAGCTTGACTGGTCTCGAGGGCTACACCTTC
CASSLTGLEGYTF
>TRBV7-2|-|-|TRBJ1-1
TGTGCCAGCAGCTTAGGGGCGGGAAACACTGAAGCTTTCTTT
CASSLGAGNTEAFF
>TRBV5-1|TRBD2|-|TRBJ2-7
TGCCCCAGTTTGAGCCGTCGGGGGGGCCGGGGGTGGGAGCAGTACTTC
CPSLSRRGGRGWEQYF
>TRBV5-6|-|once|TRBJ2-1
TGTGCCAGCAGACAAGGGGGTTACAATGAGCAGTTCTTC
CASRQGGYNEQFF
>TRBV4-3|-|-|TRBJ1-2
TGCGCCAGCAGCCTTCAAATAGGGGACTATGGCTACACCTTC
CASSLQIGDYGYTF
>TRBV6-2/TRBV6-3|-|few|TRBJ2-2
TGTGCCAGCAGTTACTCAGTTCGGACACCGATTCCGAACACCGGGGAGCTGTTTTTT
CASSYSVRTPIPNTGELFF
>TRBV3-1/TRBV3-2|-|-|TRBJ1-5
TGTGCCAGCAGCCAGCGACAGAATCAGCCCCAGCATTTT
CASSQRQNQPQHF
>TRBV5-1|TRBD1|-|TRBJ2-5
TGCGCCAGCAGCTGGACAGGGAAACGGGAGACCCAGTACTTC
CASSWTGKRETQYF
>TRBV12-5|TRBD1|-|TRBJ1-5
TGTGCTAGTGGTCCAGGGGGCGCTGATCAGCCCCAGCATTTT
CASGPGGADQPQHF
>TRBV3-1/TRBV3-2|-|-|TRBJ2-2
TGTGCCAGCAGCCAAGACGCGGACACCGGGGAGCTGTTTTTT
CASSQDADTGELFF
>TRBV5-1|-|-|TRBJ2-7
TGCGCCAGCAGCTTGGTTGGAGGGGCCTACGAGCAGTACTTC
CASSLVGGAYEQYF
>TRBV5-1|-|once|TRBJ2-3
TGCGCCAGCAGCCGACAGGACCCTACTACCCACGCACCAACAGATACGCAGTATTTT
CASSRQDPTTHAPTDTQYF
>TRBV29-1|-|-|TRBJ2-5
TGCAGCGTTAGACCTAGGGAGGAGACCCAGTACTTC
CSVRPREETQYF
>TRBV7-9|-|-|TRBJ2-1
TGTGCCAGCAGCCGATCTACTAGCTACAATGAGCAGTTCTTC
CASSRSTSYNEQFF
>TRBV10-3|TRBD1|-|TRBJ1-1
TGTGCCATCAGTGGGGCGGGACAGGGGAAATCGTACACTGAAGCTTTCTTT
CAISGAGQGKSYTEAFF
>TRBV25-1|TRBD1|-|TRBJ2-7
TGTGCCAGCAGTGCCTCACGAGGGGGCCTGGGCGGCTTCGAGCAGTACTTC
CASSASRGGLGGFEQYF
>TRBV10-3|TRBD1|-|TRBJ1-2
TGTGCCATCAGTGACCGGACAGGGTTTTATGGCTACACCTTC
CAISDRTGFYGYTF
>TRBV4-3|-|-|TRBJ2-2
TGCGCCAGCAGCCAACGGGGTCTCCCGAACGGGGAGCTGTTTTTT
CASSQRGLPNGELFF
>TRBV19|TRBD1|-|TRBJ1-6
TGTGCCAGTAGGCAGGGGGTTGGTTCACCCCTCCACTTT
CASRQGVGSPLHF
>TRBV29-1|-|-|TRBJ2-2
TGCAGCGTTAACCAGGGAACGACCGGGGAGCTGTTTTTT
CSVNQGTTGELFF
>TRBV7-9|-|large|TRBJ1-2
TGTGCCAGCAGCTTGCCGGGGTTTCTCAACTATGGCTACACCTTC
CASSLPGFLNYGYTF
>TRBV6-2/TRBV6-3|TRBD1|-|TRBJ1-5
TGTGCCAGCAGTTGGGACAGCGCTAATCAGCCCCAGCATTTT
CASSWDSANQPQHF
>TRBV9|TRBD1|-|TRBJ1-1
TGTGCCAGCAGCGTAGCTCCGACAGGGTTGAGCACTGAAGCTTTCTTT
CASSVAPTGLSTEAFF
>TRBV2|-|-|TRBJ1-4
TGTGCCAGCAGGAGAGTAGTTGCAACTAATGAAAAACTGTTTTTT
CASRRVVATNEKLFF